A single sample gave rise to the 30 T cell receptor beta chains below, sequenced in a study of breast tumors, draining lymph nodes, adjacent tissues. TCRdb passed the multiplex PCR reads through MiXCR, listing each CDR3 protein once. The sample has about 230,000 distinct CDR3 sequences, about 30% seen once; the top ten hold around 1.5%. Axillary draining lymph nodes of breast cancer patients supplied the node samples. Sequencing used axillary lymph node tissue. All receptors derive from a female donor with breast cancer. Some clones in this sample may be carry-over from other donors' samples.

Many counts were recorded for this clonotype. The chain has TRBV3-1 and TRBJ2-3; no clear D gene. CDR1 LGHDT and CDR2 YNNKEL come from the germline V gene (reference sequence). This CDR3 has 11 residues. Between the trimmed V and J ends, which lost 9 bases and 5 bases, there was a span of 9 bases. CDR3 in amino acids: CASSIGDTQYF. Written as DNA, the CDR3 is TGTGCCAGTAGTATAGGAGATACGCAGTATTTT.

V usage is TRBV20-1 and J usage is TRBJ2-1; D may be TRBD1 or TRBD2 (5 bases each). The CDR3 is 16 residues long. Germline V gene lookup returns CDR1 DFQATT and CDR2 SNEGSKA (reference sequence). Trimming took 2 bases from V and 0 from J, leaving 14 bases between them. CDR3 bases: TGCAGTGCTAGAACGGCTGGGGGTATCTCCTACAATGAGCAGTTCTTC. This translates into CSARTAGGISYNEQFF.

On this clonotype: Because the CDR3's place on the DNA is in doubt, the DNA is left out and the CDR3 is given as listed by TCRdb. The chain couples TRBV7-3 to TRBJ2-6; the table's D gene call, TRBD1, was not cross checked with the DNA. Germline CDR1 and CDR2: SGHTA and FQGTGA. The CDR3 length equals 21 residues, ends included. The CDR3 protein is CASSLGSTTGELFFGANVLTF.

In its sample, this clonotype was seen many times. This sequence joins TRBV7-3 and TRBJ2-3; 13 positions match TRBD2. V shed 3 bases and J 4 bases; nucleotides not matched to a gene: 1. This CDR3 comprises 15 residues. The germline V gene has CDR1 SGHTA and CDR2 FQGTGA. The CDR3 region is CASSLTSGRSDTQYF. In DNA form, the CDR3 reads TGTGCCAGCAGCTTGACTAGCGGGAGGTCAGATACGCAGTATTTT. The full variable domain, completed using reference TRBV7-3 and TRBJ2-3, is GAGVSQTPSNKVTEKGKYVELRCDPISGHTALYWYRQSLGQGPEFLIYFQGTGAADDSGLPNDRFFAVRPEGSVSTLKIQRTERGDSAVYLCASSLTSGRSDTQYFGPGTRLTVL.

Many counts were recorded for this clonotype. The V and J genes are TRBV12-3 or TRBV12-4 and TRBJ2-4; tentatively, D is TRBD1 or TRBD2 (5 bases each). This CDR3 has 13 amino acids. The ends were cut back, 5 bases at V and 8 bases at J, with 13 bases in the middle. Written as DNA, the CDR3 is TGTGCCAGCAGTAGAGGGGTGCAAGACATTCAGTACTTC. It is translated as CASSRGVQDIQYF.

This clonotype occurred many times. V gene TRBV2 combines with J gene TRBJ2-4, with D hard to call. The length of the CDR3 is 14 residues. CDR1 is SNHLY, CDR2 FYNNEI, per germline. V was pared by 2 bases and J by 1 base, with 6 bases between. CDR3 amino acids: CASSEFTAKNIQYF. The CDR3 coding sequence is TGTGCCAGCAGTGAATTTACGGCCAAAAACATTCAGTACTTC.

The chain employs TRBV5-6 and TRBJ1-1; TRBD1 matches at 8 bases. Trimming at V came to 0 bases and at J to 11 bases, leaving 9 bases not matched to a gene. This CDR3 is 14 amino acids long. Per the germline V gene, CDR1 is SGHDT and CDR2 is YYEEEE. The CDR3 protein is CASSLVPGGASAFF. CDR3 coding DNA: TGTGCCAGCAGCTTGGTACCAGGGGGCGCGTCGGCTTTCTTT.

The CDR3 loop reads CSADQLAGGSNEQYF. The DNA of the CDR3 is TGCAGTGCAGACCAACTAGCGGGAGGGTCCAATGAGCAGTATTTT. The chain has TRBV20-1 and TRBJ2-3; 13 positions match TRBD2. The CDR3 has 15 residues. Germline V lookup: CDR1 DFQATT, CDR2 SNEGSKA (reference sequence). J lost 11 bases, V lost 6 bases, and 14 bases had no gene match.

This clonotype was found many times. V usage is TRBV6-1 and J usage is TRBJ1-2; D gene uncertain. Germline V gene data show CDR1 as MNHNS and CDR2 as SASEGT. With 1 base removed from V and 0 bases from J, the gap between germline ends came to 6 bases. The CDR3 consists of 14 residues. The CDR3 nucleotides are TGTGCCAGCAGTGAAGAAGCAGCTAACTATGGCTACACCTTC. Translated, it gives CASSEEAANYGYTF.

The chain uses TRBV20-1 and TRBJ2-5, with D perhaps TRBD2 (5 bases). Germline CDR1 DFQATT, CDR2 SNEGSKA (reference sequence). Trimming pared 2 bases from V and 2 bases from J, leaving 12 bases between. This CDR3 has 14 amino acids. The CDR3 sequence is CSARRNGDQETQYF. DNA of the CDR3: TGCAGTGCTAGAAGGAACGGGGATCAAGAGACCCAGTACTTC.

This clonotype was found many times. The chain couples TRBV9 to TRBJ1-3; the D is unclear. Germline CDR1 SGDLS, CDR2 YYNGEE. The CDR3 consists of 14 residues. V lost 0 bases and J lost 8, with 12 bases in between. CDR3 bases: TGTGCCAGCAGCGTAGCTACTTGGTCGGACACCATATATTTT. This codes for CASSVATWSDTIYF.

This clonotype has ten or more counts. The rearrangement joins TRBV6-1 to TRBJ1-5; a possible D gene is TRBD1 (6 bases). Trimming took off 0 bases at V and 5 bases at J, with 14 bases between the two ends. The CDR3 spans 16 residues. CDR1 MNHNS and CDR2 SASEGT come from the germline V gene. The CDR3 loop reads CASSEALRTADQPQHF. CDR3 nucleotides: TGTGCCAGCAGTGAAGCGCTGAGGACAGCAGATCAGCCCCAGCATTTT.

J is TRBJ1-5 and V is TRBV21-1. TRBV21-1 is designated a pseudogene. This CDR3 has 22 residues. As DNA, the CDR3 is TGTGCCAGCAGCAACAATTACCTTCTCGGCCTAGAGCCACGGTATAGCAATCAGCCCCAGCATTTT. Translating it yields CASSNNYLLGLEPRYSNQPQHF.

Note on this clonotype: A single base separates this from a much larger clone, so it may be a read error. The chain combines TRBV5-1 with TRBJ1-4; no reliable D call. CDR1 is SGHRS, CDR2 YFSETQ, per germline. The V end lost 2 bases, the J end lost 16 bases, and 18 bases lay between the germline ends. There are 13 residues in the CDR3. The CDR3 nucleotides are TGCGCCAGCAGCTTCCAGGCGGATGAAAACCCGTTTTTT. Protein sequence: CASSFQADENPFF.

In the case of this clonotype: A much larger clone differs from this one at a single base, so this may be a read error. The chain joins TRBV20-1 to TRBJ2-3, with a tentative D call TRBD1 (6 bases). CDR1 and CDR2 from the germline V gene are DFQATT and SNEGSKA (reference sequence). V gave up 0 bases and J gave up 0 bases, with 25 bases separating them. This CDR3 region has 20 residues. The CDR3 reads CSARDGRPGAILVSTDTQYF. The CDR3 DNA reads as TGCAGTGCTAGAGACGGCCGGCCAGGGGCCATCCTCGTTAGCACAGATACGCAGTATTTT.

In its sample, this clonotype was seen many times. The V and J genes are TRBV3-1 and TRBJ2-2, with 7 nucleotides matching TRBD1. The CDR3 is 15 residues long. Trimming removed 4 bases from V and 7 bases from J; junction bases left unmatched: 9. Looked up from germline, CDR1 is LGHDT and CDR2 is YNNKEL (reference sequence). The CDR3 region has the DNA TGTGCCAGCAGCCTGATACAGGGGAGTGGCGGGGAGCTGTTTTTT. It specifies CASSLIQGSGGELFF.

This clonotype was counted many times. The V and J genes are TRBV6-1 and TRBJ2-6; D is ambiguous. The germline V gene encodes CDR1 MNHNS and CDR2 SASEGT. Trimming left V 10 bases short and J 2 bases short, with 18 bases between. The CDR3 has 16 residues. CDR3 sequence: CANNMSKVAGANVLTF. The CDR3 bases are TGTGCCAACAATATGTCAAAGGTTGCTGGGGCCAACGTCCTGACTTTC.

The J gene is TRBJ1-5, the V gene TRBV7-8; 8 nucleotides align to TRBD1. The J segment lost 2 bases and the V segment lost 1 base, leaving 4 bases of the junction unmatched. Germline values: CDR1 SGHVS, CDR2 FQNEAQ. The CDR3 runs 16 residues. The CDR3 sequence is CASSLVWGQGNQPQHF. DNA of the CDR3: TGTGCCAGCAGCTTAGTGTGGGGACAGGGCAATCAGCCCCAGCATTTT.

This clonotype was counted many times. Here the CDR3 reads CASSVGQGNSPLHF. The CDR3, as DNA: TGTGCCAGCAGCGTCGGACAGGGTAATTCACCCCTCCACTTT. V usage is TRBV9 and J usage is TRBJ1-6; 8 nucleotides agree with TRBD1. This CDR3 has 14 amino acids. Germline CDR1 SGDLS, CDR2 YYNGEE. The V gene end was trimmed by 2 bases and the J gene end by 6 bases; junction bases not matched to a gene: 1.

This clonotype was counted at least ten times. At one end the junction does not follow the germline gene, possibly because of a read error. The chain has TRBV30 and TRBJ2-5, with a possible D match to TRBD2 (6 bases). The CDR3 runs 13 residues. Germline CDR1 and CDR2: GTSNPN and SVGIG (reference sequence). The chain's CDR3 is CAWSPSGLGSLDF. Here the CDR3 DNA reads TGTGCCTGGAGTCCGTCGGGACTCGGATCCCTGGACTTC.

This clonotype was counted ten times or more. V and J are TRBV7-3 and TRBJ2-1, with 8 bases fitting TRBD2. From germline, CDR1 is SGHTA and CDR2 FQGTGA. CDR3 length equals 16 residues. V trimming: 4 bases; J trimming: 0 bases; junction bases outside the gene matches: 5. DNA for the CDR3: TGTGCCAGCAGCTCGATAAGCGGGAGCTCCTACAATGAGCAGTTCTTC. It specifies CASSSISGSSYNEQFF.

The chain joins TRBV20-1 to TRBJ2-6; 11 bases line up with TRBD2. The germline gives CDR1 DFQATT, CDR2 SNEGSKA (reference sequence). Losses at the gene ends were 4 bases for V and 4 bases for J; bases not matched to a gene: 3. This CDR3 region has 15 residues. This chain's CDR3 is CSATLAGGGANVLTF. DNA of the CDR3: TGCAGTGCTACGCTAGCGGGGGGCGGGGCCAACGTCCTGACTTTC.

With respect to this clonotype: The conserved final phenylalanine or tryptophan is absent from the CDR3, which likely points to a read error. It is unclear where the CDR3 begins or ends on the DNA, so no DNA is shown, and the CDR3 is as TCRdb lists it. The chain couples TRBV12-3 or TRBV12-4 to TRBJ1-1. Both ends counted, the CDR3 spans 8 residues. The CDR3 sequence: CASSSGVS.

This clonotype was counted ten times or more. V is TRBV28 and J is TRBJ2-7; 7 bases agree with TRBD1. V lost 9 bases, J lost 2 bases, and 7 bases stayed unmatched. This CDR3 spans 13 amino acids. Germline lookup yields CDR1 MDHEN and CDR2 SYDVKM. CDR3: CASAQGLAYEQYF. The DNA for the CDR3 is TGTGCCAGTGCACAGGGGTTAGCCTACGAGCAGTACTTC.

This clonotype has ten or more counts. The chain uses TRBV30 and TRBJ2-1; 7 bases map to TRBD2. This CDR3 has 13 residues. V was pared by 0 bases and J by 13 bases, with 9 bases of the junction left unmatched. Germline CDR1 GTSNPN, CDR2 SVGIG (reference sequence). CDR3 bases: TGTGCCTGGAGTGTAATAGCGGGCGCTAGACAGTTCTTC. It yields the protein CAWSVIAGARQFF.

Only a few counts were recorded for this clonotype. The V call is TRBV19, the J call TRBJ1-1; a possible D gene is TRBD1 (5 bases). Looked up from germline, CDR1 is LNHDA and CDR2 is SQIVND (reference sequence). This CDR3 has 12 residues. The V and J ends lost 6 bases and 4 bases respectively, with 9 bases between them. The CDR3 reads CASSQGFTEAFF. The CDR3 DNA reads as TGTGCCAGTAGCCAGGGATTCACTGAAGCTTTCTTT.

This clonotype showed up many times. The V call is TRBV3-1, the J call TRBJ2-2; the D is unclear. The CDR3 totals 13 residues. The ends were cut back, 1 base at V and 4 bases at J, with 4 bases in the middle. CDR1 LGHDT and CDR2 YNNKEL come from the germline V gene (reference sequence). CDR3 nucleotides: TGTGCCAGCAGCCAAGGCGGCACCGGGGAGCTGTTTTTT. As protein: CASSQGGTGELFF. Variable domain in full (rest from reference TRBV3-1 and TRBJ2-2): DTAVSQTPKYLVTQMGNDKSIKCEQNLGHDTMYWYKQDSKKFLKIMFSYNNKELIINETVPNRFSPKSPDKAHLNLHINSLELGDSAVYFCASSQGGTGELFFGEGSRLTVL.

This clonotype was seen once. The chain links TRBV7-2 to TRBJ1-2; 7 bases fit TRBD1. This CDR3 spans 14 amino acids. J lost 12 bases, V lost 5 bases, and 15 bases had no gene match. The germline gives CDR1 SGHTA, CDR2 FQGNSA. Here the CDR3 reads CASSVGQASSGNTF. The DNA of the CDR3 is TGTGCCAGCAGCGTCGGACAGGCGAGCTCTGGAAACACCTTC.

At least ten counts were recorded for this clonotype. The chain recombines TRBV25-1 with TRBJ1-1; 8 bases match TRBD1. V shed 4 bases and J 5 bases; nucleotides not matched to a gene: 9. The CDR3 is made up of 15 amino acids. Germline assignment: CDR1 MGHDK and CDR2 SYGVNS. The CDR3 reads CASSAYRGGGTEAFF. The CDR3 DNA is TGTGCCAGCAGTGCATACAGGGGGGGAGGGACTGAAGCTTTCTTT.

This clonotype has ten or more counts. The chain is built from TRBV6-2 or TRBV6-3 and TRBJ2-7; 8 positions agree with TRBD2. In germline, CDR1 is MNHEY, CDR2 SVGEGT. This CDR3 region has 16 residues. J was trimmed by 2 bases and V by 0 bases; bases with no gene match: 6. The DNA of the CDR3 is TGTGCCAGCAGTTACTCGATAAGTAGCGGGGCCTACGAGCAGTACTTC. Translation: CASSYSISSGAYEQYF.